This TCR beta chain is from a study of blood T cells in healthy people across ages. Alongside a J-beta primer mix, a sample-barcoded 5' primer served in a second PCR lasting roughly 6 to 12 cycles. Each CDR3 protein is one row after TCRdb ran MiXCR on the 5' RACE reads. Of 800,000 to 900,000 distinct CDR3 sequences listed, 60% to 80% are singletons. Germline values: CDR1 LGHNA, CDR2 YSLEER. The CDR3 consists of 16 residues. V lost 0 bases and J 2 bases, leaving 12 bases between the germline ends. Sequencing input: blood. The chain uses TRBV4-3 and TRBJ2-3, with no clear D. The sequence came from a young man in good health. CDR3 loop: CASSQDRQIPTDTQYF. The CDR3 DNA follows: TGCGCCAGCAGCCAAGATCGGCAGATACCCACAGATACGCAGTATTTT.